The rows below give T cell receptor beta chains drawn from one sample of a study of response to subunit inactivated influenza vaccine. Each CDR3 protein is one row after TCRdb ran MiXCR on the RT-PCR reads. The sample includes 150,000 to 200,000 distinct CDR3 sequences, about an eighth seen only once; the top ten take 25% to 30%. These data were also reused for a study on T cells expressing NK-cell markers.

Here the sequenced sample was CD8+ T cells sorted from PBMCs, taken 12 days after vaccination. The origin of the receptors is a man in his fifties or sixties who received an inactivated influenza vaccine. CDR3s include the opening cysteine and the closing phenylalanine or tryptophan. A D gene is named only where the DNA matches it firmly. Rows give clone size only sometimes, using once, few, many, or a class for an expanded clone.

j_gene | v_gene | d_gene | abundance | CDR3nt | CDR3aa
TRBJ2-7 | TRBV9 | TRBD2 | few | TGTGCCAGCAGCGTAGCTTGGGCTAGCGGGGTCTACGAGCAGTACTTC | CASSVAWASGVYEQYF
TRBJ2-1 | TRBV29-1 | TRBD2 | once | TGCAGCGTTGGCAGCGGGGGGCCCTATGAGCAGTTCTTC | CSVGSGGPYEQFF
TRBJ1-3 | TRBV6-5 | . | . | TGTGCCAGCAGTTACCTCCCTTCTGGAAACACCATATATTTT | CASSYLPSGNTIYF
TRBJ2-7 | TRBV6-5 | . | many | TGTGCCAGCAGTTACACTGCCAGCTCCTACGAGCAGTACTTC | CASSYTASSYEQYF
TRBJ2-5 | TRBV28 | . | . | TGTGCCAGCAGTTTAGCTGCGGGGCGAAAGACCCAGTACTTC | CASSLAAGRKTQYF
TRBJ1-2 | TRBV6-6 | . | . | TGTGCCAGCAGCCCAACACAGGGCTCTGGCTACACCTTC | CASSPTQGSGYTF
TRBJ2-1 | TRBV7-8 | . | . | TGTGCCAGCAGCATAGGACTACCTGATTACAATGAGCAGTTCTTC | CASSIGLPDYNEQFF
TRBJ1-5 | TRBV24-1 | . | few | TGTGCCACCAGTGACGGAGACAATCAGCCCCAGCATTTT | CATSDGDNQPQHF
TRBJ1-6 | TRBV20-1 | . | few | TGCAGTGCTGAGGACAGATATAATTCACCCCTCCACTTT | CSAEDRYNSPLHF
TRBJ1-6 | TRBV28 | . | few | TGTGCCAGCAGGACGGTTCTAGATAATTCACCCCTCCACTTT | CASRTVLDNSPLHF
TRBJ2-2 | TRBV25-1 | . | many | TGTGCCAGCAGTGAAAAGGGCAGGAGAACCGGGGAGCTGTTTTTT | CASSEKGRRTGELFF
TRBJ2-5 | TRBV20-1 | . | . | TGCAGTGCTAGAGATGGGGACCGACCGTGGACCCAGTACTTC | CSARDGDRPWTQYF
TRBJ2-1 | TRBV9 | TRBD2 | . | TGTGCCAGCAGCCCCCAGGGCGGGAGTTACAATGAGCAGTTCTTC | CASSPQGGSYNEQFF
TRBJ2-1 | TRBV12-3/TRBV12-4 | . | few | TGTGCCAGCAGTTTACTCAGGGGCGATGAGCAGTTCTTC | CASSLLRGDEQFF
TRBJ2-2 | TRBV5-6 | . | . | TGTGCCAGCAGCCCATGGTGGGGAGCGAACACCGGGGAGCTGTTTTTT | CASSPWWGANTGELFF
TRBJ1-1 | TRBV5-5 | . | . | TGTGCCAGCAGCTGGCTGGACACTGAAGCTTTCTTT | CASSWLDTEAFF
TRBJ2-2 | TRBV12-3/TRBV12-4 | . | medium-sized | TGTGCCAGCAGTTGGGCAGGGAACACCGGGGAGCTGTTTTTT | CASSWAGNTGELFF
TRBJ2-2 | TRBV20-1 | TRBD2 | few | TGCAGTGCTAGAGAGAGTAGCGGGGCGCACGCCGGGGAGCTGTTTTTT | CSARESSGAHAGELFF
TRBJ2-2 | TRBV15 | TRBD2 | few | TGTGCCACCAGCTACCGCCTCACGGGAGGGCCGAGCGGGGAGCTGTTTTTT | CATSYRLTGGPSGELFF
TRBJ1-5 | TRBV9 | . | few | TGTGCCAGCAGCGCCGAAGGGGTCCAGCCCCAGCATTTT | CASSAEGVQPQHF
TRBJ2-7 | TRBV7-9 | . | few | TGTGCCAGCAGCTGGGCTAGTGACGAGCAGTACTTC | CASSWASDEQYF
TRBJ2-5 | TRBV3-1 | TRBD2 | few | TGTGCCAGCAGCCAAGTAACTAGCGGGGGGGCCGAGACCCAGTACTTC | CASSQVTSGGAETQYF
TRBJ2-7 | TRBV12-3/TRBV12-4 | . | . | TGTGCCAGCAGTCCCGCGGGACCGAGCTACGAGCAGTACTTC | CASSPAGPSYEQYF
TRBJ2-5 | TRBV12-3/TRBV12-4 | TRBD1 | few | TGTGCCAGCAGTTATGGGACAGGCGCCGAGACCCAGTACTTC | CASSYGTGAETQYF
TRBJ2-7 | TRBV4-2 | TRBD2 | . | TGTGCCAGCAGCCGAAAAGAGACTAGCGGGAGTATTTACGAGCAGTACTTC | CASSRKETSGSIYEQYF
TRBJ2-1 | TRBV7-9 | TRBD1 | . | TGTGCCAGCAGCTTTAGCAGGGGGCTATACAATGAGCAGTTCTTC | CASSFSRGLYNEQFF
TRBJ2-3 | TRBV5-5 | TRBD1 | . | TGTGCCAGCAGCCATGACAGGGGGGAAGGCACAGATACGCAGTATTTT | CASSHDRGEGTDTQYF
TRBJ1-2 | TRBV6-1 | . | few | TGTGCCAGCAGATTCGGATCAACAGAGGACTATGGCTACACCTTC | CASRFGSTEDYGYTF
TRBJ1-1 | TRBV15 | . | . | TGTGCCACCAGCAGTACAGGGAGGGGGGACACTGAAGCTTTCTTT | CATSSTGRGDTEAFF
TRBJ2-7 | TRBV24-1 | . | many | TGTGCCACCGACCCCTATGGGCTAGCCTACGAGCAGTACTTC | CATDPYGLAYEQYF
TRBJ2-5 | TRBV29-1 | TRBD2 | few | TGCAGCGTTGAACCCGCGGGAGGGGGACACGGCCCCCCAGAGACCCAGTACTTC | CSVEPAGGGHGPPETQYF
TRBJ2-7 | TRBV28 | . | . | TGTGCCAGCAGTTTAGGTCTCCGTGGCGAGCAGTACTTC | CASSLGLRGEQYF
TRBJ2-7 | TRBV4-3 | . | . | TGCGCCAGCAGCCAAGCCTTACAGGGCTCCTACGAGCAGTACTTC | CASSQALQGSYEQYF
TRBJ2-5 | TRBV7-8 | . | . | TGTGCCAGCAGCAGATGGGGACTGAACCAAGAGACCCAGTACTTC | CASSRWGLNQETQYF
TRBJ1-2 | TRBV2 | TRBD1 | few | TGTGCCAGCAAAGGGGACAGGGGAGCCGATGGCTACACCTTC | CASKGDRGADGYTF
TRBJ2-3 | TRBV6-5 | TRBD1 | few | TGTGCCAGCAGTTACTCGAAGGGGGCCTGGGAGACAGATACGCAGTATTTT | CASSYSKGAWETDTQYF
TRBJ1-1 | TRBV2 | . | . | TGTGCCAGCAAAAAGCAGAACACTGAAGCTTTCTTT | CASKKQNTEAFF
TRBJ1-5 | TRBV5-6 | . | few | TGTGCCAGCAGCCCACAAACGGGAGGGGAGGGTACTTGGAATCAGCCCCAGCATTTT | CASSPQTGGEGTWNQPQHF
TRBJ2-1 | TRBV20-1 | . | . | TGCAGTGCTAGAGGTGCCAAAACCTACAATGAGCAGTTCTTC | CSARGAKTYNEQFF
TRBJ1-2 | TRBV12-3/TRBV12-4 | . | many | TGTGCCAGCAGTTTTCATCCGGGGAATGGCTACACCTTC | CASSFHPGNGYTF
TRBJ2-5 | TRBV7-8 | TRBD1 | few | TGTGCCAGCAGCCAACCCGGGACAGGGTGGGAGACCCAGTACTTC | CASSQPGTGWETQYF
TRBJ2-1 | TRBV4-3 | . | . | TGCGCCAGCAGCTCCACTAGCAGTAGCTCCTACAATGAGCAGTTCTTC | CASSSTSSSSYNEQFF
TRBJ2-7 | TRBV28 | TRBD2 | few | TGTGCCAGCAGTAGACTAGCGGGAGCGCTCGAGCAGTACTTC | CASSRLAGALEQYF
TRBJ2-3 | TRBV3-1 | . | many | TGTGCCAGCAGCACCACTAGCACAGATACGCAGTATTTT | CASSTTSTDTQYF
TRBJ2-1 | TRBV7-9 | . | . | TGTGCCAGCAGCCCCACTTTAAATGAGCAGTTCTTC | CASSPTLNEQFF
TRBJ2-2 | TRBV15 | . | few | TGTGCCACCAGCAGAGTTTTAGGCGGGGAGCTGTTTTTT | CATSRVLGGELFF
TRBJ2-3 | TRBV15 | . | many | TGTGCCACCAGCAGAGATCTGGCTAGCACAGATACGCAGTATTTT | CATSRDLASTDTQYF
TRBJ2-5 | TRBV6-2/TRBV6-3 | . | . | TGTGCCAGCAGTGCTCCTCAAGAGACCCAGTACTTC | CASSAPQETQYF
TRBJ1-1 | TRBV13 | . | many | TGTGCCAGCAGCTCCCGTTCTCAGAAGGGCTCTGAAGCTTTCTTT | CASSSRSQKGSEAFF
TRBJ2-7 | TRBV5-1 | . | . | TGCGCCAGCTACATTTCCCCTTCCGAGCAGTACTTC | CASYISPSEQYF
TRBJ2-7 | TRBV12-3/TRBV12-4 | TRBD1 | . | TGTGCCAGCAGCACCCCCCGGGACAGCTCCTACGAGCAGTACTTC | CASSTPRDSSYEQYF
TRBJ1-1 | TRBV4-3 | . | few | TGCGCCAGCAGCCAAACAGGGCAGTTGAACACTGAAGCTTTCTTT | CASSQTGQLNTEAFF
TRBJ2-1 | TRBV28 | TRBD2 | . | TGTGCCAGCAGTCCGACTAGCGGAGGCTACAATGAGCTGTTCTTC | CASSPTSGGYNELFF
TRBJ2-7 | TRBV20-1 | . | . | TGCAGTGGGGCAGAGATTACCTACGAGCAGTACTTC | CSGAEITYEQYF
TRBJ1-1 | TRBV5-5 | . | few | TGTGCCAGCGAGACATCCGTATTAAGATTGGACACTGAAGCTTTCTTT | CASETSVLRLDTEAFF
TRBJ2-1 | TRBV27 | . | . | TGTGCCAGCAGAGCCGGGGGCTCCTACAATGAGCAGTTCTTC | CASRAGGSYNEQFF
TRBJ1-6 | TRBV2 | . | many | TGTGCCAGCAGTGGCCCCGGCAGCCTGGCTTCCTATAATTCACCCCTCCACTTT | CASSGPGSLASYNSPLHF